This T cell receptor beta chain was profiled in a study of cytomegalovirus exposure and HLA in healthy donors. Overall study results and limits: The study carried out a later analysis of TCR beta sequences. It associated some 15,000 of them with specific HLA alleles at a false discovery rate of 0.05.

Concerning this clone: What it binds is not known.

The CDR3 is 15 amino acids. Germline V lookup: CDR1 SGHAT, CDR2 FQNNGV. 60 Vbeta and 13 Jbeta primers were used in PCR. The repertoire was sequenced with immunoSEQ multiplex PCR; TCRdb's copy has only in-frame clones and lacks some. The sample contains more than 95,000 clones, 60% to 80% of which appear only once. Sequencing was performed on PBMCs. The clonotype originates from a man aged 25-45 years in good health and CMV-seronegative. The V and J genes are TRBV11-2 and TRBJ2-5, with 9 nucleotides matching TRBD1. The last part of the DNA fits TRBJ2-7 better; the J call may be wrong. The chain's CDR3 is CASRHGTGKAYEQYF. The CDR3 DNA sequence: TGTGCCAGCAGACACGGGACAGGGAAGGCCTACGAGCAGTACTTC.